The following is a TCR beta chain sequence with its context. The sample originates from a study of blood T cell repertoires in COVID-19. The germline V gene has CDR1 GTSNPN and CDR2 SVGIG (reference sequence). The V segment lost 2 bases and the J segment 5 bases; nucleotides outside the gene matches: 8. The CDR3 sequence is 15 residues long. Measured with immunoSEQ multiplex PCR; TCRdb has only the in-frame clones, and not every one. The table includes 100,000 to 150,000 clones, about 89% detected once. The sequencing sample was made of peripheral blood. This TCR was sampled from a man aged 50 to 60 with active or convalescent COVID-19. V is TRBV30 and J is TRBJ2-1; 8 bases map to TRBD1. The CDR3 reads CAWSPPGQVNNEQFF. DNA for the CDR3: TGTGCCTGGAGTCCGCCGGGACAGGTCAACAATGAGCAGTTCTTC.